This is a list of T cell receptor beta chains from one sample in a study of T-cell reconstitution after alpha-beta-depleted transplantation in children. TCRdb fed the PCR reads into MiXCR, producing one record per CDR3 protein. This table has 450,000 to 600,000 distinct CDR3 sequences, roughly a tenth appearing once. The sequencing here drew on PBMCs, taken before TCRalphabeta/CD19-depleted stem cell transplant. The source of these receptors is a child aged 2-15 years with inherited bone marrow failure, due to receive a stem cell transplant. Each CDR3 is given with its conserved first and last residue. The order of the fields is clone size, V gene, J gene, D gene, CDR3 DNA, CDR3 protein. The D gene is left open where the match is weak. For some rows the clone size is stated as once, few or many, or as a class when expanded; others skip it.

size: -; V: TRBV20-1; J: TRBJ1-1; D: -; DNA: TGCAGTGCTAGAGAAGGGTCCACTGAAGCTTTCTTT; CDR3: CSAREGSTEAFF
size: many; V: TRBV7-2; J: TRBJ2-1; D: TRBD2; DNA: TGTGCCAGCAGCTCCTGGGGGGGTTCGGAGCAGTTCTTC; CDR3: CASSSWGGSEQFF
size: many; V: TRBV30; J: TRBJ2-1; D: -; DNA: TGTGCCTGGAGGGAAAAGAAGTCCAATGAGCAGTTCTTC; CDR3: CAWREKKSNEQFF
size: many; V: TRBV7-2; J: TRBJ2-2; D: -; DNA: TGTGCCAGCAGCTTAGGACTGGGCGGGGAGCTGTTTTTT; CDR3: CASSLGLGGELFF
size: -; V: TRBV29-1; J: TRBJ2-3; D: -; DNA: TGCAGCGTTGAAGATCGCGGGACTCCCCCTCCAGATACGCAGTATTTT; CDR3: CSVEDRGTPPPDTQYF
size: few; V: TRBV23-1; J: TRBJ2-5; D: -; DNA: TGCGCCAGCAGTCACCTGGGACGGATCCAAGAGACCCAGTACTTC; CDR3: CASSHLGRIQETQYF
size: few; V: TRBV12-3/TRBV12-4; J: TRBJ2-3; D: -; DNA: TGTGCCAGCAGTTTTTTTTTTACAGATACGCAGTATTTT; CDR3: CASSFFFTDTQYF
size: many; V: TRBV10-3; J: TRBJ1-6; D: -; DNA: TGTGCCATCAGTGAGGAGGGGCCTCCCTATAATTCACCCCTCCACTTT; CDR3: CAISEEGPPYNSPLHF
size: many; V: TRBV4-3; J: TRBJ2-6; D: TRBD1; DNA: TGCGCCAGCAGCCCCGGGACAGCCTTCTCTGGGGCCAACGTCCTGACTTTC; CDR3: CASSPGTAFSGANVLTF
size: many; V: TRBV27; J: TRBJ2-2; D: TRBD2; DNA: TGTGCCAGCAGTTCTTGGTCGCCGGGACTAGCGGGAGGAAGGGACACCGGGGAGCTGTTTTTT; CDR3: CASSSWSPGLAGGRDTGELFF
size: once; V: TRBV6-9; J: TRBJ2-7; D: TRBD2; DNA: TGTGCCCTCTGTTATCCGGGACTAGCGGTGAGGGAGCAGTACTTC; CDR3: CALCYPGLAVREQYF
size: -; V: TRBV23-1; J: TRBJ2-5; D: TRBD2; DNA: TGCGCCAGCAGCGGACTAGCGTCCGAGGAGACCCAGTACTTC; CDR3: CASSGLASEETQYF
size: many; V: TRBV10-3; J: TRBJ2-1; D: TRBD2; DNA: TGTGCCATCAGTCCAGCGGGAGAGAACAATGAGCAGTTCTTC; CDR3: CAISPAGENNEQFF
size: -; V: TRBV4-2; J: TRBJ1-2; D: -; DNA: TGTGCCAGCAGCCAGCCGGGATACGGGTATGGCTACACCTTC; CDR3: CASSQPGYGYGYTF
size: many; V: TRBV19; J: TRBJ2-3; D: -; DNA: TGTGCCAGTAGTCCCGGGCCAGAAGTGGCAGATACGCAGTATTTT; CDR3: CASSPGPEVADTQYF
size: many; V: TRBV29-1; J: TRBJ2-5; D: -; DNA: TGCAGCGCCGGAGGTCAGATTCAGGTGCAAGAGACCCAGTACTTC; CDR3: CSAGGQIQVQETQYF
size: many; V: TRBV7-9; J: TRBJ1-4; D: -; DNA: TGTGCCAGCAGCTTTGGACAGTACAATGAAAAACTGTTTTTT; CDR3: CASSFGQYNEKLFF
size: many; V: TRBV20-1; J: TRBJ1-2; D: TRBD1; DNA: TGCAGTGCTAGAGATGAACAGGGGTATGGCTACACCTTC; CDR3: CSARDEQGYGYTF
size: -; V: TRBV15; J: TRBJ1-2; D: -; DNA: TGTGCCACCAGCACACTCCTAATGACAGTGAACTATGGCTACACCTTC; CDR3: CATSTLLMTVNYGYTF
size: few; V: TRBV7-9; J: TRBJ2-1; D: TRBD1; DNA: TGTGCCAGCAGCTTGGTACAGGGGGCCTACAATGAGCAGTTCTTC; CDR3: CASSLVQGAYNEQFF
size: -; V: TRBV19; J: TRBJ2-1; D: TRBD2; DNA: TGTGCCAGTAGTATTTGGCCCCCGGGACTAGCGGGAGGGCGCCCCTACAATGAGCAGTTCTTC; CDR3: CASSIWPPGLAGGRPYNEQFF
size: -; V: TRBV4-1; J: TRBJ2-2; D: -; DNA: TGCTCCAGCAGCCTCCTAATGATGGTGGGTACTTACACCGGGGAGCTGTTTTTT; CDR3: CSSSLLMMVGTYTGELFF
size: many; V: TRBV6-5; J: TRBJ2-7; D: TRBD1; DNA: TGTGCCAGCAGTTACACCCCGGACAGGGTCCGCGAGCAGTACTTC; CDR3: CASSYTPDRVREQYF
size: many; V: TRBV7-2; J: TRBJ2-5; D: -; DNA: TGTGCCAGCAGCTACAGGGCCCAAGAGACCCAGTACTTC; CDR3: CASSYRAQETQYF
size: many; V: TRBV29-1; J: TRBJ1-2; D: TRBD1; DNA: TGCAGCGTCGGGACTGACAGGGGTTGGGGCTACACCTTC; CDR3: CSVGTDRGWGYTF
size: few; V: TRBV11-2; J: TRBJ2-3; D: -; DNA: TGTGCCAGCAGCCGAATTAGCACAGATACGCAGTATTTT; CDR3: CASSRISTDTQYF
size: many; V: TRBV20-1; J: TRBJ2-7; D: -; DNA: TGCAGTGCTAGCCGAGAGGGCGCCTACGAGCAGTACTTC; CDR3: CSASREGAYEQYF
size: many; V: TRBV7-6; J: TRBJ2-7; D: -; DNA: TGTGCCAGCAGCCCGTCGGTCGAGGAGACCTACGAGCAGTACTTC; CDR3: CASSPSVEETYEQYF
size: many; V: TRBV4-3; J: TRBJ2-6; D: -; DNA: TGCGCCAGCAGCCAAGACCGGGACAACTTCTCTGGGGCCAACGTCCTGACTTTC; CDR3: CASSQDRDNFSGANVLTF
size: many; V: TRBV27; J: TRBJ2-3; D: -; DNA: TGTGCCAGCACGGGTTGGGGCACAGATACGCAGTATTTT; CDR3: CASTGWGTDTQYF
size: many; V: TRBV30; J: TRBJ2-1; D: TRBD2; DNA: TGTGCCTGGAGTTTCGGCGGGAGGCAACTCTACTCTGAGCAGTTCTTC; CDR3: CAWSFGGRQLYSEQFF
size: -; V: TRBV12-3/TRBV12-4; J: TRBJ2-6; D: -; DNA: TGTGCCAGCAGTTGGAGGGGGTGGGCCAACGTCCTGACTTTC; CDR3: CASSWRGWANVLTF
size: many; V: TRBV7-8; J: TRBJ2-7; D: TRBD2; DNA: TGTGCCAGCAGCTTGGGACTAGCGGGACTCTACGAGCAGTACTTC; CDR3: CASSLGLAGLYEQYF
size: few; V: TRBV6-1; J: TRBJ2-1; D: TRBD1; DNA: TGTGCCAGCAGGTTCCAAAGGGACAGGGGGCAAAATGAGCAGTTCTTC; CDR3: CASRFQRDRGQNEQFF
size: many; V: TRBV5-5; J: TRBJ2-7; D: TRBD2; DNA: TGTGCCAGCAGCTTGTCAGGGACTAGCGGGAGATACGAGCAGTACTTC; CDR3: CASSLSGTSGRYEQYF
size: many; V: TRBV7-2; J: TRBJ2-1; D: -; DNA: TGTGCCAGTCAACGGGACTGGAACAGTAATGAGCAGTTCTTC; CDR3: CASQRDWNSNEQFF
size: many; V: TRBV7-8; J: TRBJ1-1; D: TRBD1; DNA: TGTGCCAGCAGCCCCTACCGGGACAGGGTACCTGCTGAAGCTTTCTTT; CDR3: CASSPYRDRVPAEAFF
size: -; V: TRBV7-9; J: TRBJ1-5; D: -; DNA: TGTGCCAGCAGCTTAGGGGCGGGCCACAAGCAGCCCCAGCATTTT; CDR3: CASSLGAGHKQPQHF
size: many; V: TRBV12-3/TRBV12-4; J: TRBJ2-2; D: -; DNA: TGTGCCAGCAGTTTAGCGGGGAGAACCGGGGAGCTGTTTTTT; CDR3: CASSLAGRTGELFF
size: many; V: TRBV10-1; J: TRBJ2-1; D: TRBD2; DNA: TGCGCCAGCAGTGAATCTAGCGGGGCCTACAATGAGCAGTTCTTC; CDR3: CASSESSGAYNEQFF
size: -; V: TRBV20-1; J: TRBJ2-1; D: TRBD1; DNA: TGCAGTGCTTGGGACAGGGGGAACTACAATGAGCAGTTCTTC; CDR3: CSAWDRGNYNEQFF
size: few; V: TRBV7-2; J: TRBJ2-7; D: -; DNA: TGTGCCAGCAGCTTAGATTCAGGGGCCACCTACGAGCAGTACTTC; CDR3: CASSLDSGATYEQYF
size: many; V: TRBV6-1; J: TRBJ2-1; D: TRBD2; DNA: TGTGCCAGCGAGGTAGCGGGTCACAATGAGCAGTTCTTC; CDR3: CASEVAGHNEQFF
size: many; V: TRBV7-2; J: TRBJ2-2; D: -; DNA: TGTGCCAGCAGCTTAGTGGGTGGGGGCACCGGGGAGCTGTTTTTT; CDR3: CASSLVGGGTGELFF
size: many; V: TRBV7-9; J: TRBJ2-1; D: -; DNA: TGTGCCAGCAACCTAATCAACACCCACAATGAGCAGTTCTTC; CDR3: CASNLINTHNEQFF
size: many; V: TRBV27; J: TRBJ2-7; D: -; DNA: TGTGCCAGCAGTTCGCTACTAGTGCCCTACGAGCAGTACTTC; CDR3: CASSSLLVPYEQYF
size: few; V: TRBV12-3/TRBV12-4; J: TRBJ2-2; D: -; DNA: TGTGCCAGCAACCCACAGTGGCCCGGGGAGCTGTTTTTT; CDR3: CASNPQWPGELFF
size: -; V: TRBV5-1; J: TRBJ2-2; D: TRBD2; DNA: TGCGCCAGCAGCCGACTAGCGGGAGCACCCGGGGAGCTGTTTTTT; CDR3: CASSRLAGAPGELFF
size: few; V: TRBV19; J: TRBJ1-1; D: -; DNA: TGTGCCAGTAGTATATGGGCAGTGAACACTGAAGCTTTCTTT; CDR3: CASSIWAVNTEAFF